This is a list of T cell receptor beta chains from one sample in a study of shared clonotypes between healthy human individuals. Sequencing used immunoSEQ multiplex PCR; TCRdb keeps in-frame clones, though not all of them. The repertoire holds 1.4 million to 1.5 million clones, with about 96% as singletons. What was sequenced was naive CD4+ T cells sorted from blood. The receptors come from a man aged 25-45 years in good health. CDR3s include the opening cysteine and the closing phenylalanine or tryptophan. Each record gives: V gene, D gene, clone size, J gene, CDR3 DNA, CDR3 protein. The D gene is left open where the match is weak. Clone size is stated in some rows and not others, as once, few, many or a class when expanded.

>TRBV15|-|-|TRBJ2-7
TGTGCCACCAGCAGAGATGAGAACGAGCAGTACTTC
CATSRDENEQYF
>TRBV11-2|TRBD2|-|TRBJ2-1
TGTGCCAGCAGCTTAGGCCTAGCGGGAGCCAATGAGCAGTTCTTC
CASSLGLAGANEQFF
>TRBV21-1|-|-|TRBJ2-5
TGTGCCAGCAGCAAATTCGCGGGGAGTGGAGAGACCCAGTACTTC
CASSKFAGSGETQYF
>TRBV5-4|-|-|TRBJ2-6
TGTGCCAGCAGCTTGGGGCCGTGGGCGATTCGCTCTGGGGCCAACGTCCTGACTTTC
CASSLGPWAIRSGANVLTF
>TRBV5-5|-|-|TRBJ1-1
TGTGCCAGCAGCTTGGTGGGATCGAACACTGAAGCTTTCTTT
CASSLVGSNTEAFF
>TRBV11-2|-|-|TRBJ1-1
TGTGCCAGCAGCTTTCCGAACACTGAAGCTTTCTTT
CASSFPNTEAFF
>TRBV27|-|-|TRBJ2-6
TGTGCCAGCAGTTCCGCCTGGGTTCGTGGGGCCAACGTCCTGACTTTC
CASSSAWVRGANVLTF
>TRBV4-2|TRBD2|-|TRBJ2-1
TGTGCCAGCAGCCAAGGCCCTGGACTAGCGTGGAATGAGCAGTTCTTC
CASSQGPGLAWNEQFF
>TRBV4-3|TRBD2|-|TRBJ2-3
TGCGCCAGCAGCCAAGCCCCTCGGACTAGTTGGGGAGATACGCAGTATTTT
CASSQAPRTSWGDTQYF
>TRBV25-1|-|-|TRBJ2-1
TGTGCCAGCACACCAGGGGTCGGGGGACCGCAGTTCTTC
CASTPGVGGPQFF
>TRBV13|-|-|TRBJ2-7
TGTGCCAGCAGCTTAGGGCGGAGGGACTACGAGCAGTACTTC
CASSLGRRDYEQYF
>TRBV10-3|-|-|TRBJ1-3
TGTGCCATCAGAATACAGGGTAGGGACACCATATATTTT
CAIRIQGRDTIYF
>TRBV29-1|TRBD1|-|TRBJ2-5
TGCAGCGTTGGTAGGGGGACAGGGGAGACCCAGTACTTC
CSVGRGTGETQYF
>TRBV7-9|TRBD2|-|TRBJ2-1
TGTGCCAGCAGCTTCACCGGGACTAGCGACCCCCAGTTCTTC
CASSFTGTSDPQFF
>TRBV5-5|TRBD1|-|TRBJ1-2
TGTGCCAGCAGCTTGTTATTGGATCCAGGACAGGGGGCAGGTGGCTACACCTTC
CASSLLLDPGQGAGGYTF
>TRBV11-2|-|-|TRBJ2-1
TGTGCCAGCAGCTTACGGACGAGACAGCGAACCTACAATGAGCAGTTCTTC
CASSLRTRQRTYNEQFF
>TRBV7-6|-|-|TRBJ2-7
TGTGCCAGCAGCTTACTCCCTCACTCCTACGAGCAGTACTTC
CASSLLPHSYEQYF
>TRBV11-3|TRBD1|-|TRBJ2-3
TGTGCCAGCAGCGCAGCCGGGACAGGGGCAGATACGCAGTATTTT
CASSAAGTGADTQYF
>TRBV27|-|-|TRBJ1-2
TGTGCCAGCAGTCGTACAGGGAACAACTATGGCTACACCTTC
CASSRTGNNYGYTF
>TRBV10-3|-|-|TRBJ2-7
TGTGCCATCAGAGGGGACGGCGGCGATGAGCAGTACTTC
CAIRGDGGDEQYF
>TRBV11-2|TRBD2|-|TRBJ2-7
TGTGCCAGCAGCTTAAGTCGCGGGAGGGCCCATGAGCAGTACTTC
CASSLSRGRAHEQYF
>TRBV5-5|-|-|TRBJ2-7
TGTGCCAGCAGCCCCCGGGGCACTTACGAGCAGTACTTC
CASSPRGTYEQYF
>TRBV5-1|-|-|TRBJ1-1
TGCGCCAGCAGCTGGAAACCGGGACAACTGAACACTGAAGCTTTCTTT
CASSWKPGQLNTEAFF
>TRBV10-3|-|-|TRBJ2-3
TGTGCCATCAGTGACCTCGGAGATACGCAGTATTTT
CAISDLGDTQYF
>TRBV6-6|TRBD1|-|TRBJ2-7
TGTGCCAGCAGCCCCTGGACAGGGGCCTACGAGCAGTACTTC
CASSPWTGAYEQYF
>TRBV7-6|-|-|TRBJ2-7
TGTGCCAGCAGCCCCAAAGTTACGAACATCAGAGACTCCTACGAGCAGTACTTC
CASSPKVTNIRDSYEQYF
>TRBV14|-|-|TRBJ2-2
TGTGCCAGCAGCCATCGACGGTTGGGCACCGGGGAGCTGTTTTTT
CASSHRRLGTGELFF
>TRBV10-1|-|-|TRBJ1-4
TGCGCCAGCAGTCCTGCAACTAATGAAAAACTGTTTTTT
CASSPATNEKLFF
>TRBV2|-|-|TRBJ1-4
TGTGCCAGCAGTGAAATCCGAGGGGGTCAGCCGTTTAATGAAAAACTGTTTTTT
CASSEIRGGQPFNEKLFF
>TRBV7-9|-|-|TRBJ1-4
TGTGCCAGCAGCTTACGGGGGACAACTAATGAAAAACTGTTTTTT
CASSLRGTTNEKLFF
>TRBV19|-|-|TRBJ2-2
TGTGCCAGTAGTATACCGGCCGGGGAGCTGTTTTTT
CASSIPAGELFF
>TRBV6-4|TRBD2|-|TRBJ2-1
TGTGCCAGCAGTCCCGGGACTAGCGGCTACAATGAGCAGTTCTTC
CASSPGTSGYNEQFF
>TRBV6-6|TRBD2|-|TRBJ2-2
TGTGCCAGCAGTTACCTAGCGGGAGGGGCCGGGGAGCTGTTTTTT
CASSYLAGGAGELFF
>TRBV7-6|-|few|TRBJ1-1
TGTGCCAGCAGCTTAGGGCAGGGCACTGAAGCTTTCTTT
CASSLGQGTEAFF
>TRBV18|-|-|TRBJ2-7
TGTGCCAGCTCACCAAAAGACGAGCAGTACTTC
CASSPKDEQYF
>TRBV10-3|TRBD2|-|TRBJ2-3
TGTGCCACCAGTGAGGCTAGCGGGAGGGGAGATACGCAGTATTTT
CATSEASGRGDTQYF
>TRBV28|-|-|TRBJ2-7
TGTGCCAGCAGTTTCCTAGACAGAACCCCTATCTACGAGCAGTACTTC
CASSFLDRTPIYEQYF
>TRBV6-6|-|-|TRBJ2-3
TGTGCCAGCAGGTCCCCCGGGGGAAGTTTTACAGATACGCAGTATTTT
CASRSPGGSFTDTQYF
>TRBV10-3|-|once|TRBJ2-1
TGTGCCATCGGAAGGATGGCTAGTCCCAATGAGCAGTTCTTC
CAIGRMASPNEQFF
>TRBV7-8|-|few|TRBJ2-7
TGTGCCAGCAATGGCAGGGGAAGGAACGAGCAGTACTTC
CASNGRGRNEQYF
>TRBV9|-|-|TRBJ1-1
TGTGCCAGCAGCGTCGGGGGGATGAACACTGAAGCTTTCTTT
CASSVGGMNTEAFF
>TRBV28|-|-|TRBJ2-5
TGTGCCAGCAGGGGGAAGACCCAGTACTTC
CASRGKTQYF
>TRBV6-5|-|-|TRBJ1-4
TGTGCCAGCAACTCTAACTCCCGGCCACTAAAACTGTTTTTT
CASNSNSRPLKLFF
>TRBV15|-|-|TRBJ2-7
TGTGCCACCAGCAGAGTCTCCGGGACTCAGGGTCCCTACGAGCAGTACTTC
CATSRVSGTQGPYEQYF
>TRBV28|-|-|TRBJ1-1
TGTGCCAGCAGTCCTCCAGGGGCCCTCAAGAACACTGAAGCTTTCTTT
CASSPPGALKNTEAFF
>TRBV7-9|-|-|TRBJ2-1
TGTGCCAGCCATGGCCACAGGTTCGGAAGGGTCCCTCCCAATGAGCAGTTCTTC
CASHGHRFGRVPPNEQFF
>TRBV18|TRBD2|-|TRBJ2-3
TGTGCCAGCTCAGTCAAGCGGGAGGGTGATACGCAGTATTTT
CASSVKREGDTQYF